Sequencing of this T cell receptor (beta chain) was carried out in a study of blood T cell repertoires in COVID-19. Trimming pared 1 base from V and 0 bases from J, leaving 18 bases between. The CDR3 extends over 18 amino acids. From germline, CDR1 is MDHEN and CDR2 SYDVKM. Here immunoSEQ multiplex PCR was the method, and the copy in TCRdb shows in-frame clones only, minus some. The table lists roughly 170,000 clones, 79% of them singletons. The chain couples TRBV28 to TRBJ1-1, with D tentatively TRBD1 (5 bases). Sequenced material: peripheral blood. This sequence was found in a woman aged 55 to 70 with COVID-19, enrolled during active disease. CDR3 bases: TGTGCCAGCAGTTTATTGCCGGGCAGGGCCCGGATGAACACTGAAGCTTTCTTT. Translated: CASSLLPGRARMNTEAFF.